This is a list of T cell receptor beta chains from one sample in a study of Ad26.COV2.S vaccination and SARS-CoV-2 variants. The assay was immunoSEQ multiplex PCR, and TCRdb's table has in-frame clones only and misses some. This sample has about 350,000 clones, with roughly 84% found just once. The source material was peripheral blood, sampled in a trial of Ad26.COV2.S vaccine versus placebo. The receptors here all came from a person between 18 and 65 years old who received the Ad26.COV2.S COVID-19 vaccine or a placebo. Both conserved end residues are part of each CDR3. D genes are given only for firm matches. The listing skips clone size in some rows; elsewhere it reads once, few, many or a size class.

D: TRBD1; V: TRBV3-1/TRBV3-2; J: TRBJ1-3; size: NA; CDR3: CASSLPDRAGNTIYF; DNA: TGTGCCAGCAGCCTCCCGGACAGGGCTGGAAACACCATATATTTT
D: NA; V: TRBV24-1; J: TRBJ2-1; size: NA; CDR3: CATSDPTGSGNEQFF; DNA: TGTGCCACCAGTGATCCTACAGGGTCCGGCAATGAGCAGTTCTTC
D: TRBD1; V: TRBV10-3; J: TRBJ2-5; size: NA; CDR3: CATSDRQETQYF; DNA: TGTGCCACCTCGGACAGGCAAGAGACCCAGTACTTC
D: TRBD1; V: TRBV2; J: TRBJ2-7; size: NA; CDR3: CASSETRGQGAYEQYF; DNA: TGTGCCAGCAGTGAAACCAGAGGACAGGGCGCCTACGAGCAGTACTTC
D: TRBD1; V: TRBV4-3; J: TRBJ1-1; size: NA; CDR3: CASSPGQGIVAFF; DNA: TGCGCCAGCAGCCCCGGACAGGGTATTGTTGCTTTCTTT
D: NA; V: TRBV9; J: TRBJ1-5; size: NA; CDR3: CASSEGRDSNQPQHF; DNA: TGTGCCAGCAGCGAGGGGAGAGATAGCAATCAGCCCCAGCATTTT
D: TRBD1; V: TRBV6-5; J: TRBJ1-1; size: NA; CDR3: CASTLTGGTEAFF; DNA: TGTGCCAGCACCCTGACAGGGGGCACTGAAGCTTTCTTT
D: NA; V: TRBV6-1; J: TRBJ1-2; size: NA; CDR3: CASSVAGVNYGYTF; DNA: TGTGCCAGCAGTGTAGCGGGAGTCAACTATGGCTACACCTTC
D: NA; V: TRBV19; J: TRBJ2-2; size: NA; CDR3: CASSIRPGMTGELFF; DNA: TGTGCCAGTAGTATACGGCCGGGGATGACCGGGGAGCTGTTTTTT
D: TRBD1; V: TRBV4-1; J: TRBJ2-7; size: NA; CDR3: CASSQQGVWDRVNEQYF; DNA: TGCGCCAGCAGCCAACAGGGCGTCTGGGACAGGGTGAACGAGCAGTACTTC
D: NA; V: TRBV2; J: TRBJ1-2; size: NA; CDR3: CASSEAQGTPSYTF; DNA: TGTGCCAGCAGTGAAGCGCAGGGGACACCAAGCTACACCTTC
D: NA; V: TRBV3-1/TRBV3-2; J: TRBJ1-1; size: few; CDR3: CASSVAQGKSTEAFF; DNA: TGTGCCAGCAGCGTCGCGCAGGGAAAGAGCACTGAAGCTTTCTTT
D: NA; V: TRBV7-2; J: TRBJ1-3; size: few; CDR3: CASSLSSGNTIYF; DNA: TGTGCCAGCAGCCTTAGCTCTGGAAACACCATATATTTT
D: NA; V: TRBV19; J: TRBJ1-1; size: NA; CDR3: CASSFRDRRNTEAFF; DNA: TGTGCCAGTAGTTTCCGCGACAGGAGGAACACTGAAGCTTTCTTT
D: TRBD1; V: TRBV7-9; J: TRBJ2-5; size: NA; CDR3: CASSSTGSGTWAQYF; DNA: TGTGCCAGCAGCTCGACAGGGAGCGGCACGTGGGCCCAGTACTTC
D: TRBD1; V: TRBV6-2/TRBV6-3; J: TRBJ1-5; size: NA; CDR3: CASSQGARGNQPQHF; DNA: TGTGCCAGCAGTCAGGGGGCGCGTGGCAATCAGCCCCAGCATTTT
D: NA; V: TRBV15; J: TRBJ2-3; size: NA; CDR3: CATRGPSGPDTQYF; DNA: TGTGCCACTCGGGGGCCTAGCGGTCCAGATACGCAGTATTTT
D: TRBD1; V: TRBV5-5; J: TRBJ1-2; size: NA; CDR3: CASSLGQGSFYGYTF; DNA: TGTGCCAGCAGCTTGGGACAGGGCAGTTTCTATGGCTACACCTTC
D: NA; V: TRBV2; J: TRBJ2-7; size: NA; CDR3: CASSVGRGVEQYF; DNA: TGTGCCAGCAGTGTCGGCAGGGGGGTCGAGCAGTACTTC
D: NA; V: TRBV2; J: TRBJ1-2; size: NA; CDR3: CASSVTARILYGYTF; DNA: TGTGCCAGCAGTGTAACGGCAAGAATTCTTTATGGCTACACCTTC
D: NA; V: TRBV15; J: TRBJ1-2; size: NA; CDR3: CATSARKGRATRGYTF; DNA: TGTGCCACCAGCGCCCGAAAGGGAAGGGCCACGAGGGGCTACACCTTC
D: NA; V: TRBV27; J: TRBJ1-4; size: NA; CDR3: CASSFTGINEKLFF; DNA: TGTGCCAGCAGTTTCACAGGGATTAATGAAAAACTGTTTTTT
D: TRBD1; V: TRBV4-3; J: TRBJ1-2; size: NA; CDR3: CASSHPTGGHYGYTF; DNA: TGCGCCAGCAGCCACCCGACAGGGGGCCACTATGGCTACACCTTC
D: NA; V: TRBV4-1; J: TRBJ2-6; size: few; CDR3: CASSPLTGGANVLTF; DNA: TGCGCCAGCAGCCCTCTCACTGGCGGGGCCAACGTCCTGACTTTC
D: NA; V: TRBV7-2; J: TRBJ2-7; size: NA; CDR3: CASSDPSKGEISYEQYF; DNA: TGTGCCAGCAGCGACCCCTCTAAGGGAGAGATCTCCTACGAGCAGTACTTC
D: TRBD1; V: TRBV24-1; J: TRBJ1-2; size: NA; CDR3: CATSDRPGTGFGYTF; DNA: TGTGCCACCAGTGACCGTCCCGGGACAGGGTTTGGCTACACCTTC
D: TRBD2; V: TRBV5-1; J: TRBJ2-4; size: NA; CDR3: CASSPGVVAGDGDIQYF; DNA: TGCGCCAGCAGCCCCGGGGTAGTAGCGGGGGACGGTGACATTCAGTACTTC